This T cell receptor (beta chain) was obtained from a study of cytomegalovirus exposure and HLA in healthy donors. Overall study findings and caveats: Later work associated roughly 17,000 TCR beta sequences with HLA alleles at 0.05 false discovery rate. In a later analysis, common viral pathogens appeared linked to several of the most significant clusters.

Of note for this clone: Its target is not known.

Each donor was nominally healthy when sampled (though unrecorded immune exposures were likely). The PCR was carried out with 60 Vbeta primers and 13 Jbeta primers. Profiled with immunoSEQ multiplex PCR; TCRdb holds only in-frame clones, not every one. The sample shows hundreds of thousands of clones, about 80% of them seen only once. Trimming stripped 3 bases from V and 0 bases from J, with 12 bases between. The CDR3 consists of 15 residues. Germline V CDR1 and CDR2: LGHNA, YNFKEQ. This receptor was taken from a man between 40 and 49 years old in good health and CMV-seropositive. Input material: PBMCs. V usage is TRBV4-2 and J usage is TRBJ2-7; TRBD2 is a possible D gene (6 bases). Written as DNA, the CDR3 is TGTGCCAGCAGCCATCAACGGGACTTCTCCTACGAGCAGTACTTC. This encodes CASSHQRDFSYEQYF.